This paragraph covers one T cell receptor beta chain sequence. No antigen is known for it. Base qualities are not provided; no much larger clone lies one nucleotide away. From its cysteine to its phenylalanine, the CDR3 spans 17 amino acids. Only the CDR3 region is kept as DNA, spanning 51 bases read in frame from base 1. The germline V gene (reference sequence) provides CDR1 LNHDA and CDR2 SQIVND. V and J are trimmed by 2 bases and 2 bases, and the gene matches miss 9 bases of the junction. These data are taken from a study of shared clonotypes between healthy human individuals (dated by TCRdb to 2020 to 2021). As for the study more broadly: The cohort included a few men and a couple of women between 18 and 49 years of age. Different laboratories and diverse techniques were used to prepare libraries and sequence TCR repertoires, to increase sequencing depth and limit assay-specific biases. For each donor, three plates each were used for CD4 naive and CD4 memory, two plates were used for CD8 naive, and one plate was used for CD8 memory. To estimate repertoire size and how much clonotypes are shared between individuals, the study performed deep sequencing of blood TCR repertoires from a few healthy adults. Between about 0.85 and 9.5 billion PBMCs per donor were obtained by leukapheresis. Broad study findings and their caveats: Sampling was limited to blood, and TCR repertoires in tissue likely differ from TCR repertoires in blood. Compared with non-shared clonotypes, clonotypes shared by all four sorted-subset donors had higher generation probabilities. Because the study included a small number of donors, the genetic and exposure-history diversity represented was limited. Incomplete sequencing was indicated by rarefaction of sorted-subset datasets, despite the large sequencing depth. Estimated clonotype richness was generally larger for naive than for memory subsets. Sharing across a few donors was observed for 5% to 6.5% of naive CD4, less than 4% of naive CD8, about 2.3% of memory CD4, and roughly 0.4% of memory CD8 clonotypes. Based on pairwise subsampling, the degree of clonotype sharing among donors was expected to be affected by sequencing depth.

Healthy HIV-negative adults with no recently reported acute infections or vaccinations were included as donors. Every donor was a Caucasian adult living in Nashville, Tennessee, USA. CD4+ T cells were enriched by magnetic negative selection; naive cells were then positively selected on CD45RA, and the negative fraction formed the memory subset. Blood was obtained by leukapheresis, after which PBMCs were separated by Ficoll-Histopaque density gradient centrifugation and cryopreserved in liquid nitrogen vapor phase. Analytical flow cytometry was used to check the purity and quantity of every magnetically sorted T cell population. From each sorted fraction, genomic DNA was isolated and quantified by UV absorbance on a Nanodrop 2000c. Using the deep immunoSEQ assay, TCR CDR3 regions were amplified from genomic DNA by multiplex PCR. Extracted genomic DNA from each cell subset was spread evenly across all wells of several immunoSEQ 96-well plates, with each plate serving as a replicate. For sorted subsets, roughly 0.2 ug genomic DNA, equal to tens of thousands of T cell genomes, was loaded into each replicate PCR. Purified libraries were measured with a Qubit 3.0 fluorometer, size-checked on a Bioanalyzer 2100, and measured again with the KAPA Library Quantification kit. Each immunoSEQ 96-well plate was sequenced on its own single-read 150-cycle Illumina NextSeq 550 flow cell. The paper's processing steps were these. Because the immunoSEQ output held only junctional sequences and lacked quality scores, the filtering could not match the filtering applied to full-length reads. To assign V/J genes and CDR3, sequences were annotated using PyIR, a Python wrapper for IgBLAST v1.9, with IMGT germline references. Reads with weak V/J assignments (E-value above 1e-6), missing CDR3, stop codons, out-of-frame junctions, or ambiguous translated residues were removed. A V3J clonotype was defined by an identical inferred V gene, J gene, and CDR3 amino acid sequence. To compute the percentage overlap between repertoires, the number of shared unique clonotypes was divided by the size of the smaller repertoire. Repertoire richness was assessed with RTK rarefaction, the Chao1 estimator, and Recon v2.1 estimates of unobserved clonotypes. Generation probabilities were computed with OLGA for all TCRbeta clonotypes obtained by the gDNA method from four donors. In TCRdb, the immuneACCESS table is reduced to in-frame sequences with V and J assigned. These tables do not hold every clone; where another copy was compared, an unresolved V gene accounts for under half, and the others remain unexplained. From that table come the V and J calls and clone size; the DNA was used to work out D and trimming. The sample yields roughly 2.2 million clones; 93% were counted once. Of the sample, 0.39% falls within the top ten clones.

This clonotype originated in a man younger than 35 in good health. Some clones in this sample may be carry-over from other donors' samples. The sample taken for sequencing was naive CD4+ T cells from PBMCs. This specimen's cell subset or site label, interpreted: CD45RA+ positively selected. The V gene is TRBV19 and the J gene is TRBJ2-7; the junction holds 10 bases that match TRBD2. In nucleotides, the sequence is TGTGCCAGTAGTATATCGCTAGCGGGAGAGATAACCTACGAGCAGTACTTC. Its translation is CASSISLAGEITYEQYF.